This T cell receptor (beta chain) was profiled in a study of identical twins. Study-level findings and limits: Beta out-of-frame sequences showed weaker excess sharing between twins. Analyses of zero insertions could be partly confounded by invariant MAIT and iNKT cells. Within monozygotic twins, out-of-frame TCR alpha sharing was underestimated by the models. Abundant beta clonotypes from cord blood bore fewer insertions; memory repertoires lacked this pattern.

MiXCR, run by TCRdb on the 5' RACE reads, gives a single entry per CDR3 protein. The data hold about 200,000 distinct CDR3 sequences, with roughly a tenth observed a single time. The CDR3 is 15 amino acids. V lost 6 bases to trimming and J lost 2 bases; unmatched junction nucleotides: 4. Germline V lookup: CDR1 SNHLY, CDR2 FYNNEI. On this clonotype itself: Its matching antigen is unknown.

The chain links TRBV2 to TRBJ1-2; 12 bases are a match to TRBD1. The sequence was collected from a woman aged 18-29 years in good health. Sequenced material: memory (CD45RO+) T cells sorted from blood. Written as DNA, the CDR3 is TGTGCCAGCAGGGCTGGGACAGGGGGCAACTATGGCTACACCTTC. This codes for CASRAGTGGNYGYTF.